This entry lists 26 T cell receptor beta chains sequenced from one sample in a study of shared T cell receptors in the human thymus (dated by TCRdb to the early 2020s). Libraries were prepared through the immunoSEQ multiplex PCR assay. The clones in this table, taken by TCRdb from immuneACCESS, are in-frame only. Not every clone is retained; where verified, under half of the shortfall comes from an unresolved V gene, and the cause of the rest is unknown. This sample comprises 650,000 to 950,000 clones, roughly 88% of them detected only once. In total, the top ten clones hold roughly 0.01% of the sample. The sample was also reused in another study, on human thymus T cells.

The sample comprised thymocytes. These receptors originate from a girl less than two years old with a congenital heart defect. Donor details come from another sample of the same person, matched by shared clones.

The rearrangement uses TRBV4-1 and TRBJ1-4; TRBD1 agrees at 9 bases. V trimming: 3 bases; J trimming: 6 bases; junction bases outside the gene matches: 14. The CDR3 spans 18 residues. CDR1 is MGHRA and CDR2 is YSYEKL in the germline V gene. CDR3 nucleotides: TGCGCCAGCAGCCACAGCCCGGGACAGGGTAGTGTCGATGAAAAACTGTTTTTT. Translation gives CASSHSPGQGSVDEKLFF.

V usage is TRBV23-1 and J usage is TRBJ1-4; D may be TRBD1 (5 bases). TRBV23-1 falls under the ORF class, with uncertain function. With 4 bases removed from V and 6 bases from J, the gap between germline ends came to 12 bases. The CDR3 is 14 residues long. Here the CDR3 DNA reads TGCGCCAGCAGTCTCAGGGTAGGGGATGAAAAACTGTTTTTT. It is translated as CASSLRVGDEKLFF.

V is TRBV7-2 and J is TRBJ1-2; TRBD1 agrees at 10 bases. This CDR3 spans 15 amino acids. After removal of 6 bases from V and 5 bases from J, the junction contained 9 bases not matched to a gene. Germline-derived CDR1 and CDR2 are SGHTA and FQGNSA. In DNA, the CDR3 is TGTGCCAGCAGTACCCGGGACAGGGGCATGTATGGCTACACCTTC. Translating it yields CASSTRDRGMYGYTF.

This clone has only one observation. V usage is TRBV7-9 and J usage is TRBJ1-2; D remains unclear. CDR1 and CDR2 from the germline V gene are SEHNR and FQNEAQ (reference sequence). There are 12 residues in the CDR3. The V end lost 6 bases, the J end lost 2 bases, and 7 bases lay between the germline ends. The chain's CDR3 is CASSLGNYGYTF. The CDR3 DNA sequence: TGTGCCAGCAGTTTGGGCAACTATGGCTACACCTTC.

This sequence joins TRBV27 and TRBJ1-6; D is unclear. Per germline, CDR1 MNHEY and CDR2 SMNVEV (reference sequence). V shed 1 base and J shed 9 bases, with 7 bases lying between them. This CDR3 is built from 13 residues. CDR3 sequence (DNA): TGTGCCAGCAGTTTATTACGAGGTTCACCCCTCCACTTT. Its protein is CASSLLRGSPLHF.

The gene calls are TRBV5-5 and TRBJ2-1, with 13 positions matching TRBD2. CDR3 length: 15 residues. The germline V gene encodes CDR1 SGHKS and CDR2 YYEKEE (reference sequence). Unmatched junction bases numbered 2, after V lost 2 bases and J lost 6 bases. The DNA for the CDR3 is TGTGCCAGCAGCTTAGGACTAGCGGGGGTCAATGAGCAGTTCTTC. Protein product: CASSLGLAGVNEQFF.

This sequence joins TRBV7-2 and TRBJ1-1; 7 nucleotides align to TRBD1. Germline CDR1 reads SGHTA; CDR2 reads FQGNSA. The V segment lost 4 bases and the J segment 2 bases; nucleotides outside the gene matches: 10. The CDR3 loop spans 16 amino acids. CDR3 bases: TGTGCCAGCAGCTCCGGGACAGACCTTACTAACACTGAAGCTTTCTTT. This codes for CASSSGTDLTNTEAFF. The full variable domain, completed using reference TRBV7-2 and TRBJ1-1, is GAGVSQSPSNKVTEKGKDVELRCDPISGHTALYWYRQSLGQGLEFLIYFQGNSAPDKSGLPSDRFSAERTGGSVSTLTIQRTQQEDSAVYLCASSSGTDLTNTEAFFGQGTRLTVV.

The chain recombines TRBV5-1 with TRBJ1-1; TRBD1 is a possible D gene (6 bases). This CDR3 is built from 16 residues. The germline V and J ends were trimmed by 0 bases and 5 bases, with 17 bases remaining between them. Germline CDR1 reads SGHRS; CDR2 reads YFSETQ. CDR3 amino acids: CASSLGFHRVRTEAFF. Here the CDR3 DNA reads TGCGCCAGCAGCTTGGGGTTCCACAGGGTACGGACTGAAGCTTTCTTT.

The gene calls are TRBV30 and TRBJ2-6; 8 bases fit TRBD1. Losses at the gene ends were 0 bases for V and 0 bases for J; bases not matched to a gene: 10. The CDR3 sequence is 19 residues long. Per the germline V gene, CDR1 is GTSNPN and CDR2 is SVGIG (reference sequence). The CDR3 DNA is TGTGCCTGGAGTGTACTGTCGGGACAGGCAAACTCTGGGGCCAACGTCCTGACTTTC. It is translated as CAWSVLSGQANSGANVLTF.

This chain joins TRBV9 and TRBJ2-2, with 13 positions matching TRBD2. Trimming took 7 bases from V and 7 from J; bases not matched to a gene: 13. This CDR3 has 17 amino acids. Germline V CDR1 and CDR2: SGDLS, YYNGEE. CDR3 sequence: CASPRTSGGPGGGELFF. The DNA of the CDR3 is TGTGCCAGCCCAAGGACTAGCGGGGGACCTGGCGGCGGGGAGCTGTTTTTT.

The chain combines TRBV5-1 with TRBJ2-1, with a weak D call TRBD2 (5 bases). Germline V gene lookup returns CDR1 SGHRS and CDR2 YFSETQ. The CDR3 is made up of 12 amino acids. V lost 5 bases and J lost 10, with 13 bases in between. CDR3 sequence (DNA): TGCGCCAGCAGTAAGCCAAGAGGGGAGCAGTTCTTC. Translating it yields CASSKPRGEQFF.

In this sample, this clone turned up a few times. This chain uses TRBV14 with TRBJ2-3; 8 bases are shared with TRBD2. This CDR3 comprises 21 residues. The V gene's germline CDR1 is SGHDN and CDR2 FVKESK. After removal of 0 bases from V and 2 bases from J, the junction contained 19 bases not matched to a gene. The CDR3 here is CASSQDSSSGGLHVNTDTQYF. Written as DNA, the CDR3 is TGTGCCAGCAGCCAAGATTCCTCCAGCGGGGGCCTCCACGTTAACACAGATACGCAGTATTTT.

This clone has only one observation. The chain is built from TRBV5-5 and TRBJ2-2, with 8 bases aligning to TRBD2. Trimming at V came to 7 bases and at J to 1 base, leaving 9 bases not matched to a gene. The CDR3 runs to 16 residues. Per the germline V gene, CDR1 is SGHKS and CDR2 is YYEKEE (reference sequence). As DNA, the CDR3 is TGTGCCAGCTCCTATCTGCGGGGGGAGAACACCGGGGAGCTGTTTTTT. The encoded protein is CASSYLRGENTGELFF.

The chain employs TRBV5-5 and TRBJ1-6; 8 bases are shared with TRBD1. This CDR3 has 16 amino acids. Germline values: CDR1 SGHKS, CDR2 YYEKEE (reference sequence). Losses at the gene ends were 3 bases for V and 0 bases for J; bases not matched to a gene: 2. CDR3 DNA: TGTGCCAGCAGCTGGACAGGGAGCTCCTATAATTCACCCCTCCACTTT. Translated: CASSWTGSSYNSPLHF.

The chain employs TRBV4-3 and TRBJ1-5; TRBD1 is a possible D gene (5 bases). The V gene lost 0 bases and the J gene lost 0 bases, with 15 bases spanning the gap. CDR1 is LGHNA, CDR2 YSLEER, per germline. The length of the CDR3 is 18 residues. Written as DNA, the CDR3 is TGCGCCAGCAGCCAAGAAGCAGGGTCAGGTCCTAGCAATCAGCCCCAGCATTTT. Translated, it gives CASSQEAGSGPSNQPQHF.

The chain employs TRBV5-5 and TRBJ1-2, with D uncertain. The CDR3 runs to 13 residues. In germline, CDR1 is SGHKS, CDR2 YYEKEE (reference sequence). V was cut by 1 base and J by 7 bases, with 11 bases left in between. CDR3 sequence reads: CASSLTDSGGYTF. The CDR3 bases are TGTGCCAGCAGCTTGACGGACTCGGGTGGCTACACCTTC.

This clone was seen just once. V and J are TRBV7-6 and TRBJ2-1; 8 bases agree with TRBD2. Germline values: CDR1 SGHVS, CDR2 FNYEAQ. V shed 4 bases, J shed 2 bases, and the junction held 13 bases outside the gene matches. This CDR3 is 18 amino acids long. The chain's CDR3 is CASSSPHQGLGPYNEQFF. The CDR3 DNA reads as TGTGCCAGCAGCTCACCCCACCAGGGACTAGGACCCTACAATGAGCAGTTCTTC.

V gene TRBV5-1 combines with J gene TRBJ1-6, with TRBD1 identical over 8 bases. The CDR3 loop spans 17 amino acids. The trim removed 4 bases at V and 9 bases at J, leaving 15 bases unmatched. CDR1 is SGHRS, CDR2 YFSETQ, per germline. The CDR3 region is CASSVDRVRNNSSPLHF. The CDR3 nucleotides are TGCGCCAGCAGCGTGGACAGGGTAAGGAATAATTCTTCACCCCTCCACTTT.

V is TRBV27 and J is TRBJ1-2, with D possibly being TRBD1 (5 bases). The ends were cut back, 5 bases at V and 7 bases at J, with 20 bases in the middle. Germline loops: CDR1 MNHEY, CDR2 SMNVEV (reference sequence). This CDR3 has 15 residues. The chain's CDR3 is CASSRWGGWSGGYTF. The DNA of the CDR3 is TGTGCCAGCAGTCGCTGGGGGGGGTGGTCTGGTGGCTACACCTTC.

The V gene is TRBV15, the J gene TRBJ2-1; TRBD2 might be the D (6 bases). The CDR3 runs to 16 residues. Trimming pared 1 base from V and 7 bases from J, leaving 17 bases between. Germline V gives CDR1 LNHNV, CDR2 YYDKDF (reference sequence). The CDR3 spells CATSRGLVPGVNEQFF. The DNA of the CDR3 is TGTGCCACCAGCAGAGGACTAGTGCCCGGGGTGAATGAGCAGTTCTTC. Filled out from reference TRBV15 and TRBJ2-1, the complete variable domain reads DAMVIQNPRYQVTQFGKPVTLSCSQTLNHNVMYWYQQKSSQAPKLLFHYYDKDFNNEADTPDNFQSRRPNTSFCFLDIRSPGLGDTAMYLCATSRGLVPGVNEQFFGPGTRLTVL.

The CDR3 nucleotides are TGTGCCACCAGCAGATCGGGACAGGGAAGGAGCTCTGGAAACACCATATATTTT. Protein product: CATSRSGQGRSSGNTIYF. V is TRBV15 and J is TRBJ1-3, with 9 bases lining up with TRBD1. Germline values: CDR1 LNHNV, CDR2 YYDKDF (reference sequence). CDR3 length: 18 residues. Trimming removed 2 bases from V and 0 bases from J; junction bases left unmatched: 8. Full variable domain (missing parts from reference TRBV15 and TRBJ1-3): DAMVIQNPRYQVTQFGKPVTLSCSQTLNHNVMYWYQQKSSQAPKLLFHYYDKDFNNEADTPDNFQSRRPNTSFCFLDIRSPGLGDTAMYLCATSRSGQGRSSGNTIYFGEGSWLTVV.

This clone was detected a few times. This chain uses TRBV5-4 with TRBJ2-3; perhaps TRBD1 as D (7 bases). The CDR3 has 18 amino acids. Trimming left V 9 bases short and J 0 bases short, with 26 bases between. The germline V gene has CDR1 SGHNT and CDR2 YYREEE (reference sequence). The CDR3 sequence is CATLSIRGRGQSTDTQYF. In DNA form, the CDR3 reads TGTGCCACCCTGTCTATTAGGGGGCGGGGACAGAGCACAGATACGCAGTATTTT.

The V call is TRBV4-1, the J call TRBJ2-7; TRBD2 aligns across 12 bases. Germline V gene data show CDR1 as MGHRA and CDR2 as YSYEKL. V lost 6 bases and J lost 5; bases outside the gene matches: 5. CDR3 length equals 14 residues. CDR3 sequence (DNA): TGCGCCAGCAGGGCTAGCGGGGGGGCCAACGAGCAGTACTTC. Translated: CASRASGGANEQYF.

This rearrangement joins TRBV4-3 to TRBJ2-3; weak D call: TRBD2 (6 bases). The CDR3 consists of 15 residues. V was cut by 2 bases and J by 4 bases, with 13 bases left in between. Germline CDR1 and CDR2: LGHNA and YSLEER. Written as DNA, the CDR3 is TGCGCCAGCAGCCAATTCCTAGCGTGGGCAGATACGCAGTATTTT. The encoded protein is CASSQFLAWADTQYF.

This rearrangement joins TRBV10-3 to TRBJ1-1, with D perhaps matching TRBD1 (6 bases). The ends were cut back, 2 bases at V and 0 bases at J, with 13 bases in the middle. The CDR3 is 16 residues long. The germline V gene has CDR1 ENHRY and CDR2 SYGVKD. DNA of the CDR3: TGTGCCATCAGTGAGCACCGGGACATCTTGAACACTGAAGCTTTCTTT. It yields the protein CAISEHRDILNTEAFF.

The chain joins TRBV5-6 to TRBJ1-4; D might be TRBD1 (5 bases). CDR3 length: 15 residues. The germline CDR1 and CDR2 sequences are SGHDT and YYEEEE. Between the trimmed V and J ends, which lost 0 bases and 8 bases, there was a span of 14 bases. CDR3 amino acids: CASSLGRGFIEKLFF. CDR3 DNA sequence: TGTGCCAGCAGCTTGGGTAGGGGTTTTATCGAAAAACTGTTTTTT.